These 25 T cell receptor beta chains share one sample of origin, sequenced in a study of blood T cell repertoires in COVID-19. The repertoire was sequenced with immunoSEQ multiplex PCR; TCRdb's copy has only in-frame clones and lacks some. This sample has more than 300,000 clones, with more than 75% found just once. The specimen was peripheral blood. All receptors derive from a woman aged 50 to 65 with acute or convalescent COVID-19.

The V call is TRBV3-1 (or the pseudogene TRBV3-2), the J call TRBJ2-7; D remains unclear. V gave up 0 bases and J gave up 2 bases, with 8 bases separating them. The CDR3 has 14 amino acids. Germline-derived CDR1 and CDR2 are LGHDT and YNNKEL (reference sequence). The DNA for the CDR3 is TGTGCCAGCAGCCAAGACGGGTCCGCCTACGAGCAGTACTTC. Translated: CASSQDGSAYEQYF.

About this clone: A much larger clone differs by one base, so this may be a read error. Other DNA sequences in the same sample also yield this CDR3. This chain links TRBV14 with TRBJ1-2, with 7 bases aligning to TRBD1. The CDR3 loop spans 13 amino acids. Germline assignment: CDR1 SGHDN and CDR2 FVKESK. V was clipped by 6 bases and J by 7 bases; unmatched bases: 8. CDR3 sequence (DNA): TGTGCCAGCAGTCAGGTGACAGGGATTGGCTACACCTTC. Translation gives CASSQVTGIGYTF.

The chain has TRBV19 and TRBJ2-1; 10 nucleotides line up with TRBD2. CDR1 is LNHDA, CDR2 SQIVND, per germline (reference sequence). The CDR3 totals 15 residues. The V and J ends lost 2 bases and 10 bases, in that order; junction bases with no gene match: 8. The CDR3 DNA reads as TGTGCCAGTAGTATAAGGCACGAGACTAGCGGGGAGCAGTTCTTC. As protein: CASSIRHETSGEQFF.

A few counts support this clone. Other DNA sequences in this specimen translate into the identical CDR3. The chain carries TRBV7-3 and TRBJ2-1; 9 bases are a match to TRBD2. The CDR3 has 15 amino acids. The ends lost 5 bases at V and 1 base at J; junction bases unmatched: 3. Germline V gene sequence: CDR1 SGHTA, CDR2 FQGTGA. DNA for the CDR3: TGTGCCAGCAGCCTTGGACTAGCGTCCTACAATGAGCAGTTCTTC. Translating gives CASSLGLASYNEQFF.

This sequence joins TRBV30 and TRBJ2-1; perhaps TRBD1 as D (5 bases). Germline V gene sequence: CDR1 GTSNPN, CDR2 SVGIG (reference sequence). The CDR3 runs 15 residues. The ends were cut back, 3 bases at V and 0 bases at J, with 12 bases in the middle. The CDR3 nucleotides are TGTGCCTGGAGACAAGACAGCAGCTCCTACAATGAGCAGTTCTTC. This encodes CAWRQDSSSYNEQFF. Combining the CDR3 with reference TRBV30 and TRBJ2-1 gives the whole variable domain SQTIHQWPATLVQPVGSPLSLECTVEGTSNPNLYWYRQAAGRGLQLLFYSVGIGQISSEVPQNLSASRPQDRQFILSSKKLLLSDSGFYLCAWRQDSSSYNEQFFGPGTRLTVL.

The rearrangement uses TRBV7-9 and TRBJ1-1; D gene unclear. CDR1 is SEHNR and CDR2 is FQNEAQ in the germline V gene (reference sequence). Trimming removed 2 bases at V and 7 bases at J, with 11 bases between. This CDR3 is 13 amino acids long. CDR3 residues: CASSLPSRNEAFF. The CDR3 DNA follows: TGTGCCAGCAGCTTACCCTCGCGGAATGAAGCTTTCTTT.

The chain couples TRBV5-4 to TRBJ2-5, with D perhaps TRBD1 (6 bases). Germline V gene lookup returns CDR1 SGHNT and CDR2 YYREEE (reference sequence). This CDR3 is built from 14 residues. Trimming stripped 0 bases from V and 5 bases from J, with 11 bases between. DNA of the CDR3: TGTGCCAGCAGCTTGGCAGGGGTTCGGGAGACCCAGTACTTC. Translated: CASSLAGVRETQYF.

The chain has TRBV6-5 and TRBJ2-7; 8 bases align to TRBD1. The V segment lost 6 bases and the J segment 2 bases; nucleotides outside the gene matches: 6. The CDR3 has 14 amino acids. Germline V gives CDR1 MNHEY, CDR2 SVGAGI. CDR3 nucleotides: TGTGCCAGCAGACCTGCGGACAGGGCCTACGAGCAGTACTTC. Encoded protein: CASRPADRAYEQYF.

The chain carries TRBV20-1 and TRBJ1-4, with unresolved D. This CDR3 has 11 amino acids. Per germline, CDR1 DFQATT and CDR2 SNEGSKA (reference sequence). V dropped 6 bases and J dropped 7 bases, with 9 bases sitting between them. Written as DNA, the CDR3 is TGCAGTGCCGTCGGAGGTGAAAAACTGTTTTTT. As protein: CSAVGGEKLFF.

The rearrangement links TRBV18 to TRBJ1-4, with TRBD1 matching over 8 bases. V trimming: 0 bases; J trimming: 5 bases; junction bases outside the gene matches: 2. Germline CDR1 reads KGHSH; CDR2 reads LQKENI. The CDR3 totals 15 residues. The CDR3 is CASSPPDRANEKLFF. The CDR3 DNA is TGTGCCAGCTCACCACCGGACAGGGCGAATGAAAAACTGTTTTTT. The complete variable domain, with remaining parts taken from reference TRBV18 and TRBJ1-4, reads NAGVMQNPRHLVRRRGQEARLRCSPMKGHSHVYWYRQLPEEGLKFMVYLQKENIIDESGMPKERFSAEFPKEGPSILRIQQVVRGDSAAYFCASSPPDRANEKLFFGSGTQLSVL.

J is TRBJ2-7 and V is TRBV6-2 or TRBV6-3; 11 bases match TRBD2. J lost 2 bases, V lost 0 bases, and 9 bases had no gene match. The V gene's germline CDR1 is MNHEY and CDR2 SVGEGT. The CDR3 length is 18 residues. The CDR3 loop reads CASSYSFTSGSNPYEQYF. The CDR3 DNA is TGTGCCAGCAGTTACTCCTTTACTAGCGGGAGTAATCCCTACGAGCAGTACTTC.

This sequence joins TRBV28 and TRBJ2-1; TRBD2 agrees at 7 bases. Germline V CDR1 and CDR2: MDHEN, SYDVKM. The CDR3 covers 13 residues. The J segment lost 9 bases and the V segment lost 2 bases, leaving 4 bases of the junction unmatched. The CDR3 sequence: CASSLSGVGEQFF. CDR3 coding DNA: TGTGCCAGCAGTTTAAGCGGGGTAGGTGAGCAGTTCTTC.

As regards this clone: The sample has other DNA sequences that encode this CDR3 too. The chain carries TRBV9 and TRBJ1-3, with D possibly TRBD1 on 5 matching bases. The CDR3 has 13 residues. Germline V CDR1 and CDR2: SGDLS, YYNGEE. The V end was cut by 7 bases, the J end by 0 bases, with 8 bases between. The CDR3 DNA reads TGTGCCAGCCGGGGGGGCTCTGGAAACACCATATATTTT. Protein product: CASRGGSGNTIYF. The whole variable domain, filled in from reference TRBV9 and TRBJ1-3, reads DSGVTQTPKHLITATGQRVTLRCSPRSGDLSVYWYQQSLDQGLQFLIQYYNGEERAKGNILERFSAQQFPDLHSELNLSSLELGDSALYFCASRGGSGNTIYFGEGSWLTVV.

V usage is TRBV9 and J usage is TRBJ2-1; 7 bases align to TRBD2. The V gene's germline CDR1 is SGDLS and CDR2 YYNGEE. CDR3 size: 17 residues. Unmatched junction bases numbered 15, after V lost 4 bases and J lost 5 bases. The CDR3 nucleotides are TGTGCCAGCAGCCCTGGCCCGCGGGCTAGCGGTAACAATGAGCAGTTCTTC. This encodes CASSPGPRASGNNEQFF.

The chain has TRBV28 and TRBJ2-3, with a possible D match to TRBD2 (6 bases). The CDR3 contains 18 residues. The germline V and J ends were trimmed by 5 bases and 1 base, with 22 bases remaining between them. Germline lookup yields CDR1 MDHEN and CDR2 SYDVKM. CDR3 amino acids: CASSRSPRLAVGTDTQYF. The CDR3 nucleotides are TGTGCCAGCAGTCGGTCACCACGTTTAGCGGTTGGCACAGATACGCAGTATTTT.

Of note for this clone: In the same sample, other DNA sequences code for this CDR3. The chain's CDR3 is CASRLTGGGYNEQFF. CDR3 coding DNA: TGTGCCAGCAGACTTACGGGAGGCGGGTACAATGAGCAGTTCTTC. The gene calls are TRBV27 and TRBJ2-1; TRBD2 matches 7 bases. Germline CDR1 is MNHEY and CDR2 is SMNVEV (reference sequence). V gave up 6 bases and J gave up 4 bases; unmatched junction bases: 9. This CDR3 has 15 amino acids.

The table lists this clone with a few counts. The chain carries TRBV5-6 and TRBJ1-2, with 8 bases lining up with TRBD1. CDR3 length: 16 residues. Looked up from germline, CDR1 is SGHDT and CDR2 is YYEEEE. V was pared by 5 bases and J by 8 bases, with 17 bases of the junction left unmatched. The CDR3, as DNA: TGTGCCAGCAGAGACTCTCAGAGGCAGGGGGCCTGGGGCTACACCTTC. Translating gives CASRDSQRQGAWGYTF.

This chain uses TRBV5-1 with TRBJ1-1; D possibly corresponds to TRBD1 (6 bases). With 4 bases removed from V and 1 base from J, the gap between germline ends came to 14 bases. The CDR3 has 15 residues. Germline loops: CDR1 SGHRS, CDR2 YFSETQ. CDR3 loop: CASSVQGRGNTEAFF. Here the CDR3 DNA reads TGCGCCAGCAGCGTACAGGGACGAGGGAACACTGAAGCTTTCTTT.

V gene TRBV18 combines with J gene TRBJ1-6; D is uncertain. CDR3 length equals 15 residues. The germline CDR1 and CDR2 sequences are KGHSH and LQKENI. Trimming pared 6 bases from V and 5 bases from J, leaving 14 bases between. DNA of the CDR3: TGTGCCAGCTCCCCAGGTTCGGTCAATAATTCACCCCTCCACTTT. It encodes CASSPGSVNNSPLHF.

This sequence joins TRBV19 and TRBJ2-7; no clear D gene. This CDR3 region has 13 residues. V was cut by 3 bases and J by 0 bases, with 6 bases left in between. Germline V gene lookup returns CDR1 LNHDA and CDR2 SQIVND (reference sequence). CDR3 in amino acids: CASSIKHSYEQYF. Here the CDR3 DNA reads TGTGCCAGTAGTATCAAACACTCCTACGAGCAGTACTTC.

Only a few counts were recorded for this clone. V is TRBV21-1 and J is TRBJ2-1; the D call of TRBD1 is as the table states it, not checked on the DNA. TRBV21-1 is reported as a pseudogene. This CDR3 region has 11 residues. In nucleotides, the CDR3 is TGTGCCAGCAGCAAAGCTACAGTTATGTTCTTC. Translation: CASSKATVMFF.

The genes are TRBV4-3 and TRBJ1-5, with D uncertain. The germline V gene has CDR1 LGHNA and CDR2 YSLEER. CDR3 length equals 13 residues. Trimming removed 1 base from V and 5 bases from J, with 6 bases in between. CDR3: CASSQGTHQPQHF. The CDR3 nucleotides are TGCGCCAGCAGCCAAGGAACACATCAGCCCCAGCATTTT.

The rearrangement uses TRBV3-1 (or the pseudogene TRBV3-2) and TRBJ2-7; 7 nucleotides align to TRBD2. The J segment lost 1 base and the V segment lost 1 base, leaving 10 bases of the junction unmatched. CDR1 and CDR2 from the germline V gene are LGHDT and YNNKEL (reference sequence). The length of the CDR3 is 17 residues. The CDR3 loop is CASSQGRGRPPSYEQYF. The CDR3, as DNA: TGTGCCAGCAGCCAAGGACGCGGGAGACCACCGTCCTACGAGCAGTACTTC.

This clone was observed a handful of times. J is TRBJ2-2 and V is TRBV28; 8 bases align to TRBD1. Germline V gives CDR1 MDHEN, CDR2 SYDVKM. This CDR3 contains 17 residues. J lost 6 bases, V lost 3 bases, and 12 bases had no gene match. CDR3 in amino acids: CASSFWDGTGGSGELFF. In nucleotides, the CDR3 is TGTGCCAGCAGTTTTTGGGACGGGACAGGTGGATCCGGGGAGCTGTTTTTT. The full variable domain, with the rest looked up from reference TRBV28 and TRBJ2-2, is DVKVTQSSRYLVKRTGEKVFLECVQDMDHENMFWYRQDPGLGLRLIYFSYDVKMKEKGDIPEGYSVSREKKERFSLILESASTNQTSMYLCASSFWDGTGGSGELFFGEGSRLTVL.

V is TRBV19 and J is TRBJ1-5; D is uncertain. Trimming left V 5 bases short and J 5 bases short, with 10 bases between. This CDR3 spans 13 amino acids. The V gene's germline CDR1 is LNHDA and CDR2 SQIVND (reference sequence). The CDR3 DNA reads TGTGCCAGTAGTCTGAGGGTTGATCAGCCCCAGCATTTT. Translation: CASSLRVDQPQHF.